This TCR beta chain was observed in a study of low-dose radiotherapy and immunotherapy resistance in tumors. Turning to the study itself: Doses of 0.5 Gy per fraction every 2 weeks, totaling 6.5 Gy, went to Cohort 1. Intravenous cyclophosphamide at 200 mg/m2 preceded radiation and immunotherapy by one day, every two weeks. In Cohort 2, 1 Gy per fraction was delivered every two weeks, for a total of 13 Gy over 26 weeks. The treatment that patients received was intravenous nivolumab 240 mg every two weeks plus ipilimumab 1 mg/kg every six weeks.

This clonotype was detected ten times or more. Time point in this sample: before trial treatment. There are 14 residues in the CDR3. From germline, CDR1 is DFQATT and CDR2 SNEGSKA (reference sequence). V was trimmed by 2 bases and J by 6 bases, leaving 16 bases between them. Primers used for first-strand cDNA, a TRAV- and TRBV-specific set, covered both alpha and beta chains. The authors amplified TCRs for 20 to 25 PCR cycles with a constant-region primer and a V-primer adapter. From the reads, TCRdb called clonotypes with MiXCR, one entry per CDR3 protein. Found here are 64,000 or so distinct CDR3 sequences, roughly 30% of them singletons; the top ten hold around 10%.

The clonotype originates from a female donor with ovarian cancer. The V call is TRBV20-1, the J call TRBJ1-2; a possible D gene is TRBD1 (6 bases). The input for sequencing was PBMCs, taken before treatment. CDR3 sequence (DNA): TGCAGTGCTAGAAGCCGGGACAAGCCCAATGGCTACACCTTC. Its translation: CSARSRDKPNGYTF.